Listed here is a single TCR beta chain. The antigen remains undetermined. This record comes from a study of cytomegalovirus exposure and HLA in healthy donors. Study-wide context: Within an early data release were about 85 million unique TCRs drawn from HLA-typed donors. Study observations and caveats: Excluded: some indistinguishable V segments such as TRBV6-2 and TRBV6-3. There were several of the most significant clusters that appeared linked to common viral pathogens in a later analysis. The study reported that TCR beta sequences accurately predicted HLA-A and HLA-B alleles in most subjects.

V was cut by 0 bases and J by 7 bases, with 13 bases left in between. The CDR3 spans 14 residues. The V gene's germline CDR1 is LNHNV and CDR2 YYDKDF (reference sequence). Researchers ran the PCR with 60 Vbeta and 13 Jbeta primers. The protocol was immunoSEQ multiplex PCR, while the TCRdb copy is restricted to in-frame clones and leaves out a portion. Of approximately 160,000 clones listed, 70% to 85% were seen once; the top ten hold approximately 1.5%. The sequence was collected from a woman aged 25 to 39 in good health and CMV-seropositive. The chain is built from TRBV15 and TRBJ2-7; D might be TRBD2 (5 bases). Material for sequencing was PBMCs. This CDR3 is CATSREGMTGEQYF. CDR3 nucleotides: TGTGCCACCAGCAGAGAAGGCATGACGGGGGAGCAGTACTTC.